This T cell receptor (beta chain) is from a study of cytomegalovirus exposure and HLA in healthy donors. Measured with immunoSEQ multiplex PCR; TCRdb has only the in-frame clones, and not every one. The table lists some 130,000 clones, 89% of them singletons. Trimming removed 0 bases from V and 5 bases from J, with 11 bases in between. The germline CDR1 and CDR2 sequences are SGHRS and YFSETQ. This CDR3 spans 15 amino acids. The source material was PBMCs. The clonotype was recovered from a woman between 18 and 29 years old in good health and CMV-seronegative. This chain joins TRBV5-1 and TRBJ1-4; D might be TRBD1 (6 bases). The CDR3 loop is CASSLAGQTNEKLFF. The DNA for the CDR3 is TGCGCCAGCAGCTTGGCGGGACAAACAAATGAAAAACTGTTTTTT.